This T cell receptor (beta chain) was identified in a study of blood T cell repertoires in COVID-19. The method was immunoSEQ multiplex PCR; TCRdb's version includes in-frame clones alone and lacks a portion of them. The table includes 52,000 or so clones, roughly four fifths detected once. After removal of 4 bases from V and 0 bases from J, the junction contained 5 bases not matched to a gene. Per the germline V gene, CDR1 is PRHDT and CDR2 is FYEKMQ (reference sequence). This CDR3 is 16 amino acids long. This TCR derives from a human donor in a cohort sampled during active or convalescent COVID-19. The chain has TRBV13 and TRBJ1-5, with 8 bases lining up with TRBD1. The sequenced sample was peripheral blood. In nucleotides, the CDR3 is TGTGCCAGCAGCTCAGACAGGGGCTATAGCAATCAGCCCCAGCATTTT. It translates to CASSSDRGYSNQPQHF.